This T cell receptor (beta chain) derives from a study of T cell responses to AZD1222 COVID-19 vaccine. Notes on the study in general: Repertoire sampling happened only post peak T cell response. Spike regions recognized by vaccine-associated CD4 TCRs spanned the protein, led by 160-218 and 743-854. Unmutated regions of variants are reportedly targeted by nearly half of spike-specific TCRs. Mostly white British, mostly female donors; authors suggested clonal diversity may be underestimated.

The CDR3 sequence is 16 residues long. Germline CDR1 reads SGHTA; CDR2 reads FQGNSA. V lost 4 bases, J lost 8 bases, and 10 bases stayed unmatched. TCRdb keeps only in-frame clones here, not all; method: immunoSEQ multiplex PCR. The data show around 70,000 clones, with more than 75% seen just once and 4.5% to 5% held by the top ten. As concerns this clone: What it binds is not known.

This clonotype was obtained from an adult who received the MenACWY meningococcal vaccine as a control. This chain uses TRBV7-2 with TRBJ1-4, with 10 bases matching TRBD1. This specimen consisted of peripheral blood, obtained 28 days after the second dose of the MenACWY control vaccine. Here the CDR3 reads CASSSWDRGFNEKLFF. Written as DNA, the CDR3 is TGTGCCAGCAGCTCCTGGGACAGGGGTTTTAACGAAAAACTGTTTTTT.